Listed here is a single TCR beta chain. What it binds is unknown. Measured with immunoSEQ multiplex PCR; TCRdb has only the in-frame clones, and not every one. Of 50,000 to 55,000 clones listed, 85% to 90% are singletons. Per the germline V gene, CDR1 is SNHLY and CDR2 is FYNNEI. This CDR3 is built from 12 residues. Trimming cost V 11 bases and J 8 bases, with 16 bases left between them. This sample was taken from a study of OX40 agonist ivuxolimab in advanced cancers. Across the whole study: Among those enrolled, mean age was around 55 years (range roughly 20 to 85) and less than 90% were male.

Broader study findings: On average, CD8+ T cells had more expanded clones than CD4+. Low normalized T-cell clonal expansion also characterized some of the nonresponders.

Autoimmune disease history or systemic immunosuppression excluded patients. The receptor was isolated from an adult with an advanced solid tumor such as melanoma, head and neck, liver or kidney cancer. Sequenced material: CD4+ or CD8+ T cells sorted from blood, taken in a trial of the OX40 agonist ivuxolimab. The chain is built from TRBV2 and TRBJ2-1; D remains unclear. The CDR3 region has the DNA TGTGCCCTATCCCTTCCAGGTTATGAGCAGTTCTTC. Translation gives CALSLPGYEQFF.